This passage covers 8 T cell receptor beta chains from one sample sequenced in a study of blood T cell repertoires in COVID-19 (dated by TCRdb to the early 2020s). The library was prepared using the immunoSEQ multiplex PCR assay. This immuneACCESS table, as held by TCRdb, lists in-frame sequences with V and J called but not all clones. Of the missing ones, under half trace to an unresolved V gene in checked studies; the others have no known cause. Across this sample there are 150,000 to 200,000 clones, with roughly 80% seen only once. The leading ten clones occupy approximately 6% of the sample. Sequenced material: peripheral blood. Receptors originate from a woman aged 40 to 50 with COVID-19, enrolled during active disease.

The rearrangement uses TRBV6-2 or TRBV6-3 and TRBJ2-3; 12 bases are a match to TRBD2. The CDR3 runs 18 residues. Germline trimming cut 6 bases from V and 5 bases from J; bases unmatched to any gene: 15. Germline V gives CDR1 MNHEY, CDR2 SVGEGT. As DNA, the CDR3 is TGTGCCAGCAGCCCTTTTACTCTAGCGGGAGGGCAGGAAGATACGCAGTATTTT. This translates into CASSPFTLAGGQEDTQYF.

The rearrangement uses TRBV9 and TRBJ1-2; possibly TRBD1 for D (6 bases). The CDR3 totals 14 residues. Germline V lookup: CDR1 SGDLS, CDR2 YYNGEE. V was clipped by 3 bases and J by 8 bases, with 17 bases between them. The CDR3 region has the DNA TGTGCCAGCAGCGCGGGACATCGGTCGGAAGGCTACACCTTC. This codes for CASSAGHRSEGYTF.

The CDR3 DNA reads as TGCAGCGTTGAAAGGGGGGGCAACTCCTACAATGAGCAGTTCTTC. It translates to CSVERGGNSYNEQFF. This chain joins TRBV29-1 and TRBJ2-1; a possible D gene is TRBD2 (7 bases). Germline CDR1 SQVTM, CDR2 ANQGSEA. Trimming pared 2 bases from V and 0 bases from J, leaving 11 bases between. The CDR3 totals 15 residues.

The V call is TRBV12-3 or TRBV12-4, the J call TRBJ1-5; D is undetermined. The germline V and J ends were trimmed by 5 bases and 2 bases, with 7 bases remaining between them. The CDR3 spans 13 residues. The DNA for the CDR3 is TGTGCCAGCAGTCGAGGCCGCAATCAGCCCCAGCATTTT. This encodes CASSRGRNQPQHF.

For the CDR3, the DNA is TGTGCCAGCTGTGCCGGCGGGCCGAACACCGGGGAGCTGTTTTTT. Translated: CASCAGGPNTGELFF. V gene TRBV2 combines with J gene TRBJ2-2; tentatively, D is TRBD2 (5 bases). The CDR3 is 15 residues long. V dropped 8 bases and J dropped 0 bases, with 13 bases sitting between them. In germline, CDR1 is SNHLY, CDR2 FYNNEI.

The chain combines TRBV7-3 with TRBJ2-3; 9 nucleotides line up with TRBD2. V trimming: 5 bases; J trimming: 5 bases; junction bases outside the gene matches: 14. Germline V gene data show CDR1 as SGHTA and CDR2 as FQGTGA. The CDR3 runs to 17 residues. The CDR3 nucleotides read TGTGCCAGCAGCCCCGGGGGGCGCGGGGGGGCCGGAGATACGCAGTATTTT. It codes for CASSPGGRGGAGDTQYF.

The chain carries TRBV11-1 and TRBJ2-3; D may be TRBD2 (5 bases). This CDR3 spans 16 amino acids. CDR1 is SGHAT, CDR2 FQDESV, per germline (reference sequence). V was shortened by 1 base and J by 2 bases, with 13 bases between the two germline ends. The CDR3 reads CASSLVGGQPTDTQYF. CDR3 sequence (DNA): TGTGCCAGCAGCTTAGTAGGCGGGCAGCCCACAGATACGCAGTATTTT. The full variable domain, its missing parts supplied by reference TRBV11-1 and TRBJ2-3, is EAEVAQSPRYKITEKSQAVAFWCDPISGHATLYWYRQILGQGPELLVQFQDESVVDDSQLPKDRFSAERLKGVDSTLKIQPAELGDSAMYLCASSLVGGQPTDTQYFGPGTRLTVL.

This clone was detected a few times. The chain employs TRBV10-2 and TRBJ1-2; TRBD1 matches at 7 bases. V was clipped by 3 bases and J by 2 bases; unmatched bases: 9. The CDR3 is made up of 16 amino acids. The germline CDR1 and CDR2 sequences are WSHSY and SAAADI. The CDR3 DNA follows: TGCGCCAGCAGTGACCAACAGGGGACCTTAAACTATGGCTACACCTTC. It translates to CASSDQQGTLNYGYTF.